Sequencing of this TCR beta chain was carried out in a study of patients and donors after allogeneic stem cell transplantation. One entry per CDR3 protein results from TCRdb running MiXCR on the RT-PCR reads. The repertoire consists of approximately 140,000 distinct CDR3 sequences, with about a third occurring once and the leading ten covering 50%. The CDR3 has 15 residues. Between the trimmed V and J ends, which lost 5 bases and 4 bases, there was a span of 17 bases. The sample was blood, either unsorted or a sorted T cell fraction (not recorded which). This TCR came from a human donor who was either an allogeneic HSCT recipient or a stem cell or donor lymphocyte infusion donor (not recorded which). It is not recorded whose cells these are; they may come from a transplant donor. The V and J genes are TRBV12-3 or TRBV12-4 and TRBJ1-1; TRBD1 is a possible D gene (5 bases). This chain's CDR3 is CASSGRQTGGTEAFF. For the CDR3, the DNA is TGTGCCAGCAGTGGGAGACAGACCGGGGGCACTGAAGCTTTCTTT.